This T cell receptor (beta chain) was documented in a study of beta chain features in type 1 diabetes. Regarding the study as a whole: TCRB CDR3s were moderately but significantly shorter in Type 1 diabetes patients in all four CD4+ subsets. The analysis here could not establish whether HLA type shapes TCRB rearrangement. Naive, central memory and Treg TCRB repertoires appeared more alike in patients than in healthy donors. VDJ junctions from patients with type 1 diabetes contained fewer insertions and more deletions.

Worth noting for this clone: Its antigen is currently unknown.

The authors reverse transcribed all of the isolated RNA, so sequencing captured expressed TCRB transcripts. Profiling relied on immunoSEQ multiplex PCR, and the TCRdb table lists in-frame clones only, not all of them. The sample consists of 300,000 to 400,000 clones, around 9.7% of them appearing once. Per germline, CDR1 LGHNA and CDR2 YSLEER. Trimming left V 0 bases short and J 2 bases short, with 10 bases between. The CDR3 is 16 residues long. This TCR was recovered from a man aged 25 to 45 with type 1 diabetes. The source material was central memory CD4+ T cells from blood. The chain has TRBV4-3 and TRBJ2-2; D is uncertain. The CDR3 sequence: CASSQDPGSNTGELFF. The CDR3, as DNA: TGCGCCAGCAGCCAAGATCCAGGAAGTAACACCGGGGAGCTGTTTTTT.